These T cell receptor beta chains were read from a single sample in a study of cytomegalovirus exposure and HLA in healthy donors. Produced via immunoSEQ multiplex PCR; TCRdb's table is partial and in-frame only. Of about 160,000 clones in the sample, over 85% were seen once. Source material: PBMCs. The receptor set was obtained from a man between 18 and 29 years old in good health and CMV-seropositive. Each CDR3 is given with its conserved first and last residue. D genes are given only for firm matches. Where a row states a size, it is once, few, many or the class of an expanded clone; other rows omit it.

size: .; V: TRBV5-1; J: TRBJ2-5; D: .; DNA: TGCGCCAGCAGCCCGGAGGGGGAGACCCAGTACTTC; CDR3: CASSPEGETQYF
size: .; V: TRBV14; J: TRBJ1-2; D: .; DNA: TGTGCCAGCAGCCAAGACCAGTATGGCTACACCTTC; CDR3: CASSQDQYGYTF
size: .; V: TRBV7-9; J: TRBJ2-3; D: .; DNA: TGTGCCAGCAGCTGGGGACTGCAGGGAGATACGCAGTATTTT; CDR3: CASSWGLQGDTQYF
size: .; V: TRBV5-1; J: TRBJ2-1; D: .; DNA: TGCGCCAGCTTCGGTTCCTACAATGAGCAGTTCTTC; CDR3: CASFGSYNEQFF
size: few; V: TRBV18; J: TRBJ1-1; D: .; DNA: TGTGCCAGCGACAAGGGAGAGAACACTGAAGCTTTCTTT; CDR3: CASDKGENTEAFF
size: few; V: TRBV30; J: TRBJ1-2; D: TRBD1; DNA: TGTGCCTGGAGTGCGACAGGGGAATCTTATGGCTACACCTTC; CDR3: CAWSATGESYGYTF
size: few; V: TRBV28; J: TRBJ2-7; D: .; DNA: TGTGCCAGCAGTTTAGGGGGGTTATCGACCTACGAGCAGTACTTC; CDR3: CASSLGGLSTYEQYF
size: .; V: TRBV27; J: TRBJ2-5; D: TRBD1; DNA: TGTGCCAGCAGCCGGACAGGACGGGCGGAGACCCAGTACTTC; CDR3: CASSRTGRAETQYF
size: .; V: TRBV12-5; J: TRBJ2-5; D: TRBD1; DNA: TGTGCTAGTGGTTTGGACAGACAGGGTGCGACCCAGTACTTC; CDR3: CASGLDRQGATQYF
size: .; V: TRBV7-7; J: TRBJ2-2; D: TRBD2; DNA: TGTGCTAGCAGCTTAGGACGCCTAGCGGGAGGCACCGGGGAGCTGTTTTTT; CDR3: CASSLGRLAGGTGELFF
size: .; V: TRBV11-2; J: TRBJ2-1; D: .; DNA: TGTGCCAGCAGTTACCCGAGCTCCTACAATGAGCAGTTCTTC; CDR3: CASSYPSSYNEQFF
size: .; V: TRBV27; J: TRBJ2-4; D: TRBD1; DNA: TGTGCCAGCAGTCCCGGGACAGGGGGCATGGGCAAAAACATTCAGTACTTC; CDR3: CASSPGTGGMGKNIQYF
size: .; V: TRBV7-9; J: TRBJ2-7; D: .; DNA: TGTGCCAGCAGCTTATCCTCTAGTGAGCAGTACTTC; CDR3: CASSLSSSEQYF
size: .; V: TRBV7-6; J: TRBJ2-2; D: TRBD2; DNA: TGTGCCAGCAGCCCTACTGCGTCGGCGGGAGTAGTCACCGGGGAGCTGTTTTTT; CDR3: CASSPTASAGVVTGELFF
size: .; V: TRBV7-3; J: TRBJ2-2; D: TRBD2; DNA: TGTGCCAGCAGCTGGACTAGCGGGAACGGGGGGGAGCTGTTTTTT; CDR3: CASSWTSGNGGELFF
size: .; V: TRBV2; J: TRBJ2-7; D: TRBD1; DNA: TGTGCCAGCAGTGAGTATCCAGAACAGGGGAACGAGCAGTACTTC; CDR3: CASSEYPEQGNEQYF
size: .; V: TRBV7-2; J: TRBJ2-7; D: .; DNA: TGTGCCAGCAGCCGGGACACACTATTTGCCGAGCAGTACTTC; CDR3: CASSRDTLFAEQYF
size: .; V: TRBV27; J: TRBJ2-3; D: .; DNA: TGTGCCAGCAGTTTAGGGGTAGGGGGTTCCACAGATACGCAGTATTTT; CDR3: CASSLGVGGSTDTQYF
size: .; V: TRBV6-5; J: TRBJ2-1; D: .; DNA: TGTGCCAGCAGTATAACAGGGTACAATGAGCAGTTCTTC; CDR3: CASSITGYNEQFF
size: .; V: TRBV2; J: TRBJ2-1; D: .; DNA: TGTGCCAGCACGGGGACTCGGGCCAATGAGCAGTTCTTC; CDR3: CASTGTRANEQFF
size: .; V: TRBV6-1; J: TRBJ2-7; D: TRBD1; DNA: TGTGCCAGCGAGACTCGATCGGACAGGGCACACGAGCAGTACTTC; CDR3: CASETRSDRAHEQYF
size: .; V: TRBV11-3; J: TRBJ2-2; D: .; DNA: TGTGCCAGCAGTACGAATAGCGCAAACACCGGGGAGCTGTTTTTT; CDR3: CASSTNSANTGELFF
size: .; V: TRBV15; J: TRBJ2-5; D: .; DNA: TGTGCCACCAGCAGAGGTGTCGTCCAAGAGACCCAGTACTTC; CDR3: CATSRGVVQETQYF
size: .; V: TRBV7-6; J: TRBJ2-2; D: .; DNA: TGTGCCAGCAGCTTAGAGGAGGGTTATACCGGGGAGCTGTTTTTT; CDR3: CASSLEEGYTGELFF
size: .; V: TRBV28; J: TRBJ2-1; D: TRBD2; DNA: TGTGCCAGCAGTTTATCCACTAGCGGCTCGGAGCAGTTCTTC; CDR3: CASSLSTSGSEQFF
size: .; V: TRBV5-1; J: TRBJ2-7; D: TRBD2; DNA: TGCGCCAGCAGCTTGGGATCTAGCGGGATCTCTCCCTACGAGCAGTACTTC; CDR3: CASSLGSSGISPYEQYF
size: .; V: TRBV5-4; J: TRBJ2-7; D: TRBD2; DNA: TGTGCCAGCAGCTCCCGGGCTAGCGGGAGGCGATACGAGCAGTACTTC; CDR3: CASSSRASGRRYEQYF
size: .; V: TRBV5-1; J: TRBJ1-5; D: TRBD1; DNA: TGCGCCAGCAGCCGTTTACCGGGACAGGGAAGCAATCAGCCCCAGCATTTT; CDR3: CASSRLPGQGSNQPQHF
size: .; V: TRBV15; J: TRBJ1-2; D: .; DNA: TGTGCCACCAGCAGAGTTCCAATCTATGGCTACACCTTC; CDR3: CATSRVPIYGYTF
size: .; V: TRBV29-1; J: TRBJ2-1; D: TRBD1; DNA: TGCAGCGTACCGGGACAGGGCTCCTACAATGAGCAGTTCTTC; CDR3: CSVPGQGSYNEQFF
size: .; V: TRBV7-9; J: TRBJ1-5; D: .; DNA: TGTGCCAGCAGCACCCAGGGGAGAGTGGGTAGCAATCAGCCCCAGCATTTT; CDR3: CASSTQGRVGSNQPQHF
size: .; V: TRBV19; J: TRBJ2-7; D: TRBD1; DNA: TGTGCCAGTAGTCTCCCAGGGACAGGGACCTACGAGCAGTACTTC; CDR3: CASSLPGTGTYEQYF
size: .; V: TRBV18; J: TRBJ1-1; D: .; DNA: TGTGCCAGCTCACCACGGGAGCCGAACACTGAAGCTTTCTTT; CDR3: CASSPREPNTEAFF
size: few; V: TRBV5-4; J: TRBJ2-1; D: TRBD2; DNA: TGTGCCAGCAGCTTGGACCGAGCGGGATCCCACAATGAGCAGTTCTTC; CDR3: CASSLDRAGSHNEQFF
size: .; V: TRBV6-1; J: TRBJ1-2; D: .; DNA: TGTGCCAGCAGTGCTGTGACAGGCAACTATGGCTACACCTTC; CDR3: CASSAVTGNYGYTF
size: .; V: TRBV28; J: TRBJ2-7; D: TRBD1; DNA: TGTGCCAGCAGTTTTATTGACAGGGGCCAACTACACTACGAGCAGTACTTC; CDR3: CASSFIDRGQLHYEQYF
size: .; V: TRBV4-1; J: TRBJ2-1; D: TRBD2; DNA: TGCGCCAGCAGCCATTACGGGAGGGCGGCGGGGGGTTACAATGAGCAGTTCTTC; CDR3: CASSHYGRAAGGYNEQFF
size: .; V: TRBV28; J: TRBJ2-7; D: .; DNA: TGTGCCAGCAGTTTTAGGGGGACACTCTCCTACGAGCAGTACTTC; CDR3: CASSFRGTLSYEQYF
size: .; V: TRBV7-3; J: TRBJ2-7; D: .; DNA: TGTGCCAGCAGCCCCAATAGCGGCTACGAGCAGTACTTC; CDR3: CASSPNSGYEQYF
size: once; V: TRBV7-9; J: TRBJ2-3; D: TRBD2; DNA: TGTGCCAGCAGCCGGGCTAGCGGGACCTCTAGCACAGATACGCAGTATTTT; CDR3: CASSRASGTSSTDTQYF
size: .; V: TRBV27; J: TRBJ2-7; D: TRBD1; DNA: TGTGCCAGCTCGATGACAGGGGCCGTGCAGTACTTC; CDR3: CASSMTGAVQYF
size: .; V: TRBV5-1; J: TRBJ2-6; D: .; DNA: TGCGCCAGCAGCTCAGGGCCTGGGGCCAACGTCCTGACTTTC; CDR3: CASSSGPGANVLTF
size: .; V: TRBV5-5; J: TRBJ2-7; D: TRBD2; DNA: TGTGCCAGCAGCCAAACCACTAGCGACGTAGGCTACGAGCAGTACTTC; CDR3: CASSQTTSDVGYEQYF
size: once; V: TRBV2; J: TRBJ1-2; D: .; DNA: TGTGCCAGCATTGGGGGGAACTATGGCTACACCTTC; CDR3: CASIGGNYGYTF
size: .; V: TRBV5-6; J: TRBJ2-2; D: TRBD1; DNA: TGTGCCAGCAGCTTGTATGACAGGGTGGCCGGGGAGCTGTTTTTT; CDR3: CASSLYDRVAGELFF
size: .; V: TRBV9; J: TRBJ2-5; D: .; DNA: TGTGCCAGCAGCGTGGGAACACACAGGGTCCAAGAGACCCAGTACTTC; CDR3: CASSVGTHRVQETQYF
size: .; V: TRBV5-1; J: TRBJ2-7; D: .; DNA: TGCGCCAGCAGCTTGGAATGGGACTCCTACTACGAGCAGTACTTC; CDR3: CASSLEWDSYYEQYF
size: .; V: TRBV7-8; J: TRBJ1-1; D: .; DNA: TGTGCCAGCAGCTTAGTTCGTCGGACAGATAACACTGAAGCTTTCTTT; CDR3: CASSLVRRTDNTEAFF
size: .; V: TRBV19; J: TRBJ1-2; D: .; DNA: TGTGCCAGTAGTATAGATCTGGCAGGGATAAACTATGGCTACACCTTC; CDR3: CASSIDLAGINYGYTF
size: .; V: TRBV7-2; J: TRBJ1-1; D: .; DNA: TGTGCCAGCAGCTCTCGAGTTAACACTGAAGCTTTCTTT; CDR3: CASSSRVNTEAFF
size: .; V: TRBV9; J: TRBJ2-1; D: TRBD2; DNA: TGTGCCAGCAGCGTTAGCGGGGACTCCTACAATGAGCAGTTCTTC; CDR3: CASSVSGDSYNEQFF
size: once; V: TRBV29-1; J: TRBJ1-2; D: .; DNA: TGCAGCGTTGTTTACACAGAGATGGATAACTATGGCTACACCTTC; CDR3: CSVVYTEMDNYGYTF
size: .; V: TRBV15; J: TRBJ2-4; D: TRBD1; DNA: TGTGCCACCAGCTATACAGGGGTCTCAGCCAAAAACATTCAGTACTTC; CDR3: CATSYTGVSAKNIQYF
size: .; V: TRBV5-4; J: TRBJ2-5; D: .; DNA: TGTGCCAGCAGTCAAGCAGGGGGGCAAGAGACCCAGTACTTC; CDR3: CASSQAGGQETQYF
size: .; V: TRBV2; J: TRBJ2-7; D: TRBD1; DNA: TGTGCCAGCAGGGACGACAGGGTCGAGCAGTACTTC; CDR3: CASRDDRVEQYF
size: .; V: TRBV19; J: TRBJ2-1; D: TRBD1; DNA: TGTGCCAGTAGTATAGATAGGTCGGGACAGGGAAGATACAATGAGCAGTTCTTC; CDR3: CASSIDRSGQGRYNEQFF
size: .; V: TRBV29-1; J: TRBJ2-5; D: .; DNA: TGCAGCGCCGGACCGCCCGGGAAGACCCAGTACTTC; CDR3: CSAGPPGKTQYF
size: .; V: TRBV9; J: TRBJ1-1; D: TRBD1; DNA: TGTGCCAGCAGCCTCACAGGGGTCGGCACTGAAGCTTTCTTT; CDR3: CASSLTGVGTEAFF